A selection of T cell receptor beta chains follows, all from one sample in a study of T cells in localized non-small cell lung cancer. Assay: immunoSEQ multiplex PCR; the TCRdb copy retains only in-frame clones and omits some. The sample carries approximately 83,000 clones, approximately 90% recorded once. This sample comprised PBMCs, obtained before any cancer treatment. These receptors were collected from a woman between 40 and 69 years old with stage II squamous cell lung carcinoma. Each CDR3 is given with its conserved first and last residue.

j_gene: TRBJ1-2
v_gene: TRBV9
CDR3aa: CASSIGVGYTF

j_gene: TRBJ1-1
v_gene: TRBV5-5
CDR3aa: CASSLRVERGRTEAFF

j_gene: TRBJ2-5
v_gene: TRBV7-7
CDR3aa: CASSLTSGGQETQYF

j_gene: TRBJ1-3
v_gene: TRBV18
CDR3aa: CASSPLGTGGKSGNTIYF

j_gene: TRBJ2-3
v_gene: TRBV5-1
CDR3aa: CASSLGPAATDTQYF

j_gene: TRBJ2-1
v_gene: TRBV5-1
CDR3aa: CASSLYRGQFF

j_gene: TRBJ1-2
v_gene: TRBV6-1
CDR3aa: CASSPRGGDGYTF

j_gene: TRBJ1-2
v_gene: TRBV10-3
CDR3aa: CAIGTGNSRGYTF

j_gene: TRBJ2-1
v_gene: TRBV7-9
CDR3aa: CASSLEWGEQFF

j_gene: TRBJ1-1
v_gene: TRBV28
CDR3aa: CASTSTPTNTEAFF

j_gene: TRBJ1-1
v_gene: TRBV28
CDR3aa: CASSLLRGNTEAFF

j_gene: TRBJ2-7
v_gene: TRBV6-5
CDR3aa: CASSRAASYEQYF

j_gene: TRBJ1-5
v_gene: TRBV28
CDR3aa: CASWGGGQPQHF

j_gene: TRBJ2-5
v_gene: TRBV6-6
CDR3aa: CASSSQDFQETQYF

j_gene: TRBJ2-1
v_gene: TRBV18
CDR3aa: CASSPDRGFEQFF

j_gene: TRBJ1-5
v_gene: TRBV19
CDR3aa: CASRKADNQPQHF

j_gene: TRBJ1-1
v_gene: TRBV6-1
CDR3aa: CASTRQGAWTEAFF

j_gene: TRBJ1-3
v_gene: TRBV2
CDR3aa: CASIRSGSGGNTIYF

j_gene: TRBJ1-3
v_gene: TRBV6-1
CDR3aa: CASSQKSTAGNTIYF

j_gene: TRBJ1-5
v_gene: TRBV28
CDR3aa: CASINRGEVGQPQHF

j_gene: TRBJ1-2
v_gene: TRBV4-1
CDR3aa: CASSQALGGYTF

j_gene: TRBJ2-3
v_gene: TRBV28
CDR3aa: CASSIRGGAPSRQYF

j_gene: TRBJ1-4
v_gene: TRBV5-6
CDR3aa: CASSLSPTRGNEKLFF

j_gene: TRBJ1-1
v_gene: TRBV4-1
CDR3aa: CASSQEAPVPPGANTEAFF

j_gene: TRBJ2-5
v_gene: TRBV7-2
CDR3aa: CASSLGLGVAQETQYF

j_gene: TRBJ1-1
v_gene: TRBV4-1
CDR3aa: CASSSPTTGATEAFF

j_gene: TRBJ2-4
v_gene: TRBV4-2
CDR3aa: CASSQGVSGGNIQYF

j_gene: TRBJ2-2
v_gene: TRBV19
CDR3aa: CASRPDRGLAGNTGELFF

j_gene: TRBJ1-4
v_gene: TRBV7-9
CDR3aa: CASSLDRGEKLFF

j_gene: TRBJ1-1
v_gene: TRBV11-1
CDR3aa: CASSFQGRTEAFF

j_gene: TRBJ1-5
v_gene: TRBV7-2
CDR3aa: CASSPRPTGNQPQHF

j_gene: TRBJ1-4
v_gene: TRBV5-1
CDR3aa: CASSLGRTERNEKLFF

j_gene: TRBJ2-2
v_gene: TRBV6-6
CDR3aa: CASTHNPNTGELFF

j_gene: TRBJ1-1
v_gene: TRBV6-5
CDR3aa: CASSAGTENTEAFF

j_gene: TRBJ1-4
v_gene: TRBV7-6
CDR3aa: CASSLAGPNEKLFF

j_gene: TRBJ1-4
v_gene: TRBV7-9
CDR3aa: CASGQGAEKLFF